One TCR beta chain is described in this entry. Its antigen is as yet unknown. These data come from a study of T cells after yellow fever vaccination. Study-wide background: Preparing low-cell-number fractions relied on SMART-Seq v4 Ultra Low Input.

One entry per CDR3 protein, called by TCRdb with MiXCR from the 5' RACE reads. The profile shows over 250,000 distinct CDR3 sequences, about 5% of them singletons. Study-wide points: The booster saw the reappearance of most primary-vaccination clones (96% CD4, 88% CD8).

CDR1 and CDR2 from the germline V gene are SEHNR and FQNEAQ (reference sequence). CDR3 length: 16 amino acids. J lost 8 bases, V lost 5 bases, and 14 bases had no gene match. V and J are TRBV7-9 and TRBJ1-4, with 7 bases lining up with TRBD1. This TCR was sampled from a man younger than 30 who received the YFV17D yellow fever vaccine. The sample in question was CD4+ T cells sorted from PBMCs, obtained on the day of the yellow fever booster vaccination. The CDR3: CASSARDRAKREKLFF. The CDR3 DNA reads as TGTGCCAGCAGCGCGCGCGACAGGGCGAAAAGGGAAAAACTGTTTTTT.